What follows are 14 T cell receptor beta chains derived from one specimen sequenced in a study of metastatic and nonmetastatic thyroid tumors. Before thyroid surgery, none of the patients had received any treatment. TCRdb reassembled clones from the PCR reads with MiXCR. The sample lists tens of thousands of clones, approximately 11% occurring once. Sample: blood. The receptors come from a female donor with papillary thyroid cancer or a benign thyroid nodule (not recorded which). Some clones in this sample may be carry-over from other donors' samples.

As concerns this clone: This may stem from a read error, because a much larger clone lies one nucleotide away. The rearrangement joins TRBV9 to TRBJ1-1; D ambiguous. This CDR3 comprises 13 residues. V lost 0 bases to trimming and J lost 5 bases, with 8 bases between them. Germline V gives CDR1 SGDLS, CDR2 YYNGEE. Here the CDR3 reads CASSVGVETEAFF. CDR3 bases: TGTGCCAGCAGCGTAGGGGTGGAGACTGAAGCTTTCTTT.

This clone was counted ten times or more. The CDR3 region has the DNA TGTGCCAGCAGTTTAGCCACGTTTTCCTACGAGCAGTACTTC. Translating gives CASSLATFSYEQYF. The V gene is TRBV28, the J gene TRBJ2-7; D unclear. CDR1 is MDHEN, CDR2 SYDVKM, per germline. The germline V and J ends were trimmed by 2 bases and 1 base, with 9 bases remaining between them. The CDR3 is 14 amino acids.

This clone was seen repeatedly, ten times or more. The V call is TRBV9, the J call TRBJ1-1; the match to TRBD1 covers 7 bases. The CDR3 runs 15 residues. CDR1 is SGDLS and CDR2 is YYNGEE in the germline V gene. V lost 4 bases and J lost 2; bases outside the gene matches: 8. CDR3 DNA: TGTGCCAGCAGCCAATCACAGGGGAGAAACACTGAAGCTTTCTTT. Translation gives CASSQSQGRNTEAFF.

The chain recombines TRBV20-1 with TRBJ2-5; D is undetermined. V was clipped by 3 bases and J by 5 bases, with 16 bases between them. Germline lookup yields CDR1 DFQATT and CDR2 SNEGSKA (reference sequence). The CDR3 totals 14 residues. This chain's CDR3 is CSASYPGQMETQYF. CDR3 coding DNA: TGCAGTGCTAGCTATCCGGGCCAAATGGAGACCCAGTACTTC.

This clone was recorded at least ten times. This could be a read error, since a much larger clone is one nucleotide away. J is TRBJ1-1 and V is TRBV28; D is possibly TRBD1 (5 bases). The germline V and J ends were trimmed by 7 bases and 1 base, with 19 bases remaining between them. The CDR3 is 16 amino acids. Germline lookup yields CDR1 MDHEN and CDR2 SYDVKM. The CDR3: CASMYVVGPPNTEAFF. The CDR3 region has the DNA TGTGCCAGCATGTACGTTGTGGGACCGCCGAACACTGAAGCTTTCTTT.

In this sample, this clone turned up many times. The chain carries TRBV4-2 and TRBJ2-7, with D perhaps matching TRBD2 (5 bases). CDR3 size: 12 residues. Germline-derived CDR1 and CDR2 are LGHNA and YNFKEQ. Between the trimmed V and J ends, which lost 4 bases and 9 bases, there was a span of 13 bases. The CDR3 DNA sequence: TGTGCCAGCAGCCGCGCCGGGGATTTGCAGTACTTC. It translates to CASSRAGDLQYF.

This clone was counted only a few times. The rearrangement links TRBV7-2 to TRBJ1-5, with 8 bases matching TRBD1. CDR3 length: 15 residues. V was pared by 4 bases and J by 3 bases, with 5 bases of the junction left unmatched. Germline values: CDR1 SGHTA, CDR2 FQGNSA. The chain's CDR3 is CASSSRDRNNQPQHF. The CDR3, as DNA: TGTGCCAGCAGCTCCAGGGACAGGAACAATCAGCCCCAGCATTTT.

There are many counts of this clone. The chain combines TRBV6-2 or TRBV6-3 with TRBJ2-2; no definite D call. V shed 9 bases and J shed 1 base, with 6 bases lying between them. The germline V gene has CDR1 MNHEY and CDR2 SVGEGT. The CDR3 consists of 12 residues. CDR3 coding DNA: TGTGCCAGTCGGAGGAACACCGGGGAGCTGTTTTTT. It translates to CASRRNTGELFF.

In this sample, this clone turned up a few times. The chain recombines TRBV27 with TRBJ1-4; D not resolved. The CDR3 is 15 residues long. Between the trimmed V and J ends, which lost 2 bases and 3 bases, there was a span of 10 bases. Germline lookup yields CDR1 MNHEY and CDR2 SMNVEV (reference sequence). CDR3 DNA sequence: TGTGCCAGCAGTTTAGGGGAAACGCCTAATGAAAAACTGTTTTTT. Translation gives CASSLGETPNEKLFF. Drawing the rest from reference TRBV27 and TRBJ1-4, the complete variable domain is EAQVTQNPRYLITVTGKKLTVTCSQNMNHEYMSWYRQDPGLGLRQIYYSMNVEVTDKGDVPEGYKVSRKEKRNFPLILESPSPNQTSLYFCASSLGETPNEKLFFGSGTQLSVL.

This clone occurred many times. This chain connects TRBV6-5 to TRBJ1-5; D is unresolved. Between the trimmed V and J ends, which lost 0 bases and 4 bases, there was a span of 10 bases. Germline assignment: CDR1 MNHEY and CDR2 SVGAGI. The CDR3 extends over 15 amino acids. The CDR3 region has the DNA TGTGCCAGCAGTTACTCGACGGGGTGGAATCAGCCCCAGCATTTT. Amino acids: CASSYSTGWNQPQHF.

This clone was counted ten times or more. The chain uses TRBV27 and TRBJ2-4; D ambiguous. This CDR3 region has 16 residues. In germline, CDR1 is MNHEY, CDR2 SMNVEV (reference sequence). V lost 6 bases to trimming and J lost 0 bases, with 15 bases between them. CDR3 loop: CASSLLSSLAKNIQYF. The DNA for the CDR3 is TGTGCCAGCAGCCTCCTCTCGAGCTTAGCCAAAAACATTCAGTACTTC.

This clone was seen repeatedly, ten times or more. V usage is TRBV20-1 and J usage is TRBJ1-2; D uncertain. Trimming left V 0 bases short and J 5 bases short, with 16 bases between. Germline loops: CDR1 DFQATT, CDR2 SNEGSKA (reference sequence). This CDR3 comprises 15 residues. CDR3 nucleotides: TGCAGTGCTAGAGATCTAATCGCCCCGAATTATGGCTACACCTTC. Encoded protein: CSARDLIAPNYGYTF.

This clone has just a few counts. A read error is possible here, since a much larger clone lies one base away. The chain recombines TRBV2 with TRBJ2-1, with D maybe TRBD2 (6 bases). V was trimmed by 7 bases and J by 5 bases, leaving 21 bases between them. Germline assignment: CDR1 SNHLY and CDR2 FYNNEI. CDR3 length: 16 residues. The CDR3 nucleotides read TGTGCCAGCATCGCCCTCGGCGGGGCCCTTAACAATGAGCAGTTCTTC. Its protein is CASIALGGALNNEQFF.

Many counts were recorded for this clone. The CDR3 nucleotides read TGTGCCAGCAGCTTGGATTTCACCGGGGAGCTGTTTTTT. Amino acid sequence: CASSLDFTGELFF. The genes are TRBV5-6 and TRBJ2-2; unclear D gene. V lost 0 bases and J 4 bases, leaving 4 bases between the germline ends. The CDR3 covers 13 residues. The germline gives CDR1 SGHDT, CDR2 YYEEEE.